The clone carrying this TCR beta chain is labeled as medium-sized. Its antigen is not known. This specimen belongs to a study of early T cells in non-severe SARS-CoV-2 infection. Study as a whole: With bulk RNA from unsorted whole blood as input, sequencing yielded unpaired chains. Regarding the study as a whole: The study's VDJdb matching favored anti-spike CD8 responses and missed private and CD4 specificities.

Each cDNA molecule carried a unique molecular identifier. Each CDR3 protein is one row after TCRdb ran MiXCR on the 5' RACE reads. The sample comprises 10,000 to 13,000 distinct CDR3 sequences, roughly 4.4% of which are singletons, and roughly 9.5% rests with the top ten. Looked up from germline, CDR1 is SGHVS and CDR2 is FQNEAQ. The V and J ends lost 0 bases and 2 bases respectively, with 13 bases between them. This CDR3 region has 16 residues. Sequencing was done on a sample of whole blood. The sequence derives from an adult who was a healthcare worker with PCR-confirmed SARS-CoV-2 infection or an uninfected control (not recorded which). The J gene is TRBJ1-2, the V gene TRBV7-8; the D is unclear. DNA for the CDR3: TGTGCCAGCAGCTTAGCGGGCAGTGGGCTCAACTATGGCTACACCTTC. It codes for CASSLAGSGLNYGYTF.